A single sample gave rise to the 26 T cell receptor beta chains below, sequenced in a study of CD8+CD57+ T cells in acquired aplastic anemia (dated by TCRdb to 2016 to 2019). TCRdb lists the instrument as Illumina HiSeq 2000. Genomic DNA was used as template for profiling of TCR beta VDJ combinations and CDR3 sequences. TCRdb reprocessing: public reads trimmed at Q25 with fastp, clones called with MiXCR, in-frame beta chains kept. Each record represents a unique CDR3 protein, reported with the most common genes and DNA among its rows. This sample is represented by hundreds of thousands of distinct CDR3 sequences; under 60% of them were singletons. The ten largest clones take up 1.3% of the sample. Expansion of CD8+CD57+ cells had been shown by flow cytometry in the patients chosen for sequencing. The sequencing sample was made of sorted CD4+, CD8+, or CD8+CD57+ T cells (not recorded which) from PBMCs. These receptors all stem from a human donor with aplastic anemia.

This clonotype was counted ten times or more. The chain combines TRBV19 with TRBJ1-5; D gene uncertain. The germline V gene encodes CDR1 LNHDA and CDR2 SQIVND (reference sequence). The CDR3 runs to 15 residues. The V end lost 8 bases, the J end lost 0 bases, and 14 bases lay between the germline ends. Here the CDR3 DNA reads TGTGCCAGTCGGGAGGGCAGTTATAGCAATCAGCCCCAGCATTTT. Amino acids: CASREGSYSNQPQHF.

With respect to this clonotype: At one end the junction does not follow the germline gene, possibly because of a read error. The J gene is TRBJ1-2, the V gene TRBV10-3; D is undetermined. The CDR3 is 14 amino acids. CDR1 is ENHRY, CDR2 SYGVKD, per germline. CDR3 region: CAIGDLSSNYGHTF. CDR3 coding DNA: TGTGCCATCGGTGACTTGTCCAGTAACTATGGCCACACCTTC.

This clonotype was counted between two and nine times. Being one base from a much bigger clone, this may be a read error. The chain has TRBV5-8 and TRBJ1-1; TRBD1 is a possible D gene (5 bases). Trimming stripped 0 bases from V and 5 bases from J, with 14 bases between. Per germline, CDR1 SGHTS and CDR2 YDEGEE. The length of the CDR3 is 15 residues. CDR3 sequence: CASSLDAGRGTEAFF. The CDR3 DNA reads TGTGCCAGCAGCTTGGATGCGGGAAGGGGAACTGAAGCTTTCTTT.

The CDR3 protein is CASSLGVGSAEAFF. The CDR3 DNA sequence: TGTGCCAGCAGCTTAGGTGTGGGATCGGCTGAAGCTTTCTTT. The chain employs TRBV7-8 and TRBJ1-1; D is unclear. The V gene lost 1 base and the J gene lost 6 bases, with 12 bases spanning the gap. Germline CDR1 reads SGHVS; CDR2 reads FQNEAQ. CDR3 length: 14 amino acids.

This clonotype was picked up many times. The chain is built from TRBV30 and TRBJ1-2; D is unresolved. Looked up from germline, CDR1 is GTSNPN and CDR2 is SVGIG (reference sequence). V was clipped by 0 bases and J by 7 bases, with 12 bases between them. This CDR3 is built from 13 residues. CDR3 loop: CAWSVQPGSGYTF. The CDR3 nucleotides are TGTGCCTGGAGTGTACAACCCGGGTCTGGCTACACCTTC.

The chain joins TRBV3-1 to TRBJ1-1, with 9 bases lining up with TRBD1. The CDR3 consists of 17 residues. Germline lookup yields CDR1 LGHDT and CDR2 YNNKEL (reference sequence). The junction had 14 bases not matched to a gene; V was cut back by 1 base and J by 8 bases. CDR3 amino acids: CASSQAGDRASMTEAFF. Written as DNA, the CDR3 is TGTGCCAGCAGCCAAGCGGGGGACAGGGCCTCCATGACCGAAGCTTTCTTT.

Remarks on this clonotype: A clone one base away is much larger, so this may be a read error. The chain links TRBV11-2 to TRBJ1-4, with 8 positions matching TRBD1. Losses at the gene ends were 3 bases for V and 10 bases for J; bases not matched to a gene: 16. The germline V gene has CDR1 SGHAT and CDR2 FQNNGV. This CDR3 has 17 residues. The CDR3 DNA is TGTGCCAGCAGCTTGCGCCCCGGGACAGGCGGAGGTGGAAAACTGTTTTTT. This encodes CASSLRPGTGGGGKLFF.

The chain is built from TRBV7-9 and TRBJ1-5; weak D call: TRBD1 (5 bases). This CDR3 has 14 amino acids. V lost 3 bases, J lost 10 bases, and 16 bases lay in between. The germline gives CDR1 SEHNR, CDR2 FQNEAQ (reference sequence). The CDR3 DNA is TGTGCCAGCAGCTTCGAGGGGCTGAATTCACCCCAGCATTTT. This translates into CASSFEGLNSPQHF. The full variable domain, rest sourced from reference TRBV7-9 and TRBJ1-5, is DTGVSQNPRHKITKRGQNVTFRCDPISEHNRLYWYRQTLGQGPEFLTYFQNEAQLEKSRLLSDRFSAERPKGSFSTLEIQRTEQGDSAMYLCASSFEGLNSPQHFGDGTRLSIL.

The rearrangement links TRBV20-1 to TRBJ1-1; maybe TRBD1 (6 bases). The CDR3 is 14 residues long. The germline V gene has CDR1 DFQATT and CDR2 SNEGSKA (reference sequence). The ends were cut back, 3 bases at V and 4 bases at J, with 15 bases in the middle. The CDR3: CSASFEGDITEAFF. The DNA of the CDR3 is TGCAGTGCTAGCTTTGAAGGGGACATCACTGAAGCTTTCTTT.

The genes are TRBV5-1 and TRBJ2-2; TRBD1 matches at 8 bases. CDR3 length equals 13 residues. The ends lost 6 bases at V and 7 bases at J; junction bases unmatched: 5. The germline gives CDR1 SGHRS, CDR2 YFSETQ. CDR3 residues: CASITGTGGELFF. The CDR3 nucleotides read TGCGCCAGCATCACGGGGACAGGCGGGGAGCTGTTTTTT.

The genes are TRBV18 and TRBJ1-1; weak D call: TRBD1 (6 bases). Trimming shortened V by 2 bases and J by 5 bases, and 12 bases separated the two germline ends. The CDR3 spans 14 residues. CDR1 is KGHSH and CDR2 is LQKENI in the germline V gene. CDR3 amino acids: CASSPGGAQTEAFF. The CDR3 DNA reads as TGTGCCAGCTCACCAGGGGGGGCGCAGACTGAAGCTTTCTTT.

The chain uses TRBV10-3 and TRBJ2-1; 7 positions agree with TRBD1. The CDR3 length is 17 residues. The V gene's germline CDR1 is ENHRY and CDR2 SYGVKD. V was clipped by 2 bases and J by 4 bases; unmatched bases: 11. CDR3 in amino acids: CAISESSLGDRYNEQFF. The CDR3 DNA follows: TGTGCCATCAGTGAGAGCAGCTTGGGGGACAGATACAATGAGCAGTTCTTC.

V is TRBV2 and J is TRBJ1-5; D remains unclear. CDR3 length: 15 residues. Germline V lookup: CDR1 SNHLY, CDR2 FYNNEI. Trimming pared 6 bases from V and 0 bases from J, leaving 12 bases between. The CDR3 DNA is TGTGCCAGCAGGAGGACGGAATATAGCAATCAGCCCCAGCATTTT. Amino acid sequence: CASRRTEYSNQPQHF.

This chain links TRBV6-5 with TRBJ2-2; 9 bases are a match to TRBD1. With 0 bases clipped from V and 10 bases from J, the junction kept 9 bases outside the gene matches. Germline loops: CDR1 MNHEY, CDR2 SVGAGI. This CDR3 comprises 16 residues. The DNA of the CDR3 is TGTGCCAGCAGTTACTCTCCGGGACAGGGTCGAGAGGAGCTGTTTTTT. This sequence encodes CASSYSPGQGREELFF.

This clonotype was seen repeatedly, ten times or more. V usage is TRBV5-1 and J usage is TRBJ2-1; 10 nucleotides line up with TRBD2. V dropped 6 bases and J dropped 1; count of bases not matched to a gene: 7. The CDR3 covers 16 residues. The germline V gene has CDR1 SGHRS and CDR2 YFSETQ. CDR3 sequence: CASTGGSGRSYNEQFF. The CDR3 DNA sequence: TGCGCCAGCACCGGGGGTAGCGGGAGGTCCTACAATGAGCAGTTCTTC. The entire variable domain, with the rest obtained from reference TRBV5-1 and TRBJ2-1, is as follows: KAGVTQTPRYLIKTRGQQVTLSCSPISGHRSVSWYQQTPGQGLQFLFEYFSETQRNKGNFPGRFSGRQFSNSRSEMNVSTLELGDSALYLCASTGGSGRSYNEQFFGPGTRLTVL.

This clonotype has a count of ten or more. This chain uses TRBV15 with TRBJ2-1; 10 nucleotides align to TRBD2. Per germline, CDR1 LNHNV and CDR2 YYDKDF (reference sequence). V lost 0 bases, J lost 2 bases, and 13 bases stayed unmatched. This CDR3 region has 20 residues. This CDR3 is CATSREGLAEPESAYNEQFF. The DNA of the CDR3 is TGTGCCACCAGCAGAGAAGGACTAGCGGAACCCGAGAGCGCCTACAATGAGCAGTTCTTC.

In this sample, this clonotype turned up a few times. This chain connects TRBV9 to TRBJ1-3; D gene ambiguous. This CDR3 region has 15 residues. V was pared by 0 bases and J by 1 base, with 8 bases between. Germline CDR1 SGDLS, CDR2 YYNGEE. The CDR3 bases are TGTGCCAGCAGCGTAGATGGAGCTTCTGGAAACACCATATATTTT. Protein product: CASSVDGASGNTIYF.

The V call is TRBV27, the J call TRBJ2-1; D may correspond to TRBD1 or TRBD2 (5 bases each). The V gene lost 1 base and the J gene lost 4 bases, with 20 bases spanning the gap. Germline CDR1 is MNHEY and CDR2 is SMNVEV (reference sequence). The CDR3 is 18 amino acids. This chain's CDR3 is CASSLWGIFEGIYNEQFF. Here the CDR3 DNA reads TGTGCCAGCAGTTTATGGGGGATCTTTGAAGGGATATACAATGAGCAGTTCTTC.

With respect to this clonotype: A read error may account for a junction end that differs from germline. This chain links TRBV10-3 with TRBJ2-5, with TRBD1 identical over 7 bases. The CDR3 consists of 15 residues. The V gene's germline CDR1 is ENHRY and CDR2 SYGVKD. CDR3 nucleotides: TGTGCCAGCAGTACAGGGGCAACCACCCAAGAGACCCAGTACTTC. Protein product: CASSTGATTQETQYF.

This clonotype has more than one count but fewer than ten. A read error is possible here, since a much larger clone lies one base away. The J gene is TRBJ2-7, the V gene TRBV6-5, with 9 bases lining up with TRBD1. The J segment lost 3 bases and the V segment lost 0 bases, leaving 9 bases of the junction unmatched. CDR1 is MNHEY and CDR2 is SVGAGI in the germline V gene. CDR3 length equals 17 residues. This chain's CDR3 is CASSYSGPETGGYEQYF. CDR3 in DNA: TGTGCCAGCAGTTACTCTGGGCCCGAGACAGGGGGCTACGAGCAGTACTTC.

The table lists this clonotype with many counts. This chain uses TRBV2 with TRBJ2-5; 12 nucleotides align to TRBD2. J gave up 7 bases and V 4 bases, and 10 bases lay outside the gene matches. Looked up from germline, CDR1 is SNHLY and CDR2 is FYNNEI. This CDR3 has 16 residues. CDR3 region: CASSGTSGATLGTQYF. The CDR3 DNA follows: TGTGCCAGCAGTGGGACTAGCGGGGCTACACTTGGGACCCAGTACTTC.

The rearrangement joins TRBV5-8 to TRBJ2-5; D possibly matches TRBD1 or TRBD2 (6 bases each). Germline V gene data show CDR1 as SGHTS and CDR2 as YDEGEE. The CDR3 is 17 residues long. The V and J ends lost 4 bases and 1 base respectively, with 20 bases between them. CDR3 sequence reads: CASSTGWGAYLQETQYF. CDR3 bases: TGTGCCAGCAGCACCGGATGGGGGGCTTACCTCCAAGAGACCCAGTACTTC.

V gene TRBV20-1 combines with J gene TRBJ2-1; TRBD2 agrees at 8 bases. There are 13 residues in the CDR3. Germline CDR1 is DFQATT and CDR2 is SNEGSKA (reference sequence). CDR3 bases: TGCAAAACTAGCGGCCAAACGAGCTCTGAGCAGTTCTTC. Translation gives CKTSGQTSSEQFF.

The V call is TRBV5-5, the J call TRBJ2-7, with a possible D match to TRBD2 (5 bases). The ends were cut back, 4 bases at V and 5 bases at J, with 16 bases in the middle. Germline assignment: CDR1 SGHKS and CDR2 YYEKEE (reference sequence). This CDR3 comprises 14 residues. The DNA for the CDR3 is TGTGCCAGCAGCCGGACTCTCTTCCTTGACGAGCAGTACTTC. Protein product: CASSRTLFLDEQYF.

As DNA, the CDR3 is TGTGCCATCAGTGAGACGGGGGATAGCTCCTACGAGCAGTACTTC. This sequence encodes CAISETGDSSYEQYF. The chain uses TRBV10-3 and TRBJ2-7, with a weak D call TRBD2 (6 bases). V lost 2 bases to trimming and J lost 0 bases, with 11 bases between them. This CDR3 comprises 15 residues. CDR1 ENHRY and CDR2 SYGVKD come from the germline V gene.

The V and J genes are TRBV20-1 and TRBJ1-5, with 7 bases that match TRBD1. CDR3 length: 16 residues. V trimming: 1 base; J trimming: 7 bases; junction bases outside the gene matches: 13. From germline, CDR1 is DFQATT and CDR2 SNEGSKA (reference sequence). The CDR3 protein is CSARGQGGGIRQPQHF. The DNA of the CDR3 is TGCAGTGCTAGAGGACAGGGCGGGGGTATTCGGCAGCCCCAGCATTTT.